This TCR beta chain derives from a study of response to subunit inactivated influenza vaccine. Overall study findings and caveats: Authors suggested seasonal influenza vaccinations each recruit few new T cells.

Germline V gives CDR1 SGHKS, CDR2 YYEKEE (reference sequence). This CDR3 contains 15 residues. V lost 1 base and J 0 bases, leaving 11 bases between the germline ends. TCRdb reprocessed the RT-PCR reads via MiXCR and lists one record per CDR3 protein. The sample yields 150,000 to 200,000 distinct CDR3 sequences, approximately 12% seen once. This clonotype has just a few counts. The antigen remains unidentified. These data were likewise used in another study, on T cells expressing NK-cell markers. That paper notes: The TCR beta cDNA came from 5'RACE template switching with UMIs.

The source material was CD8+ T cells sorted from PBMCs, sampled 11 to 12 days after vaccination. The sequence was obtained from a man in his fifties who received an inactivated influenza vaccine. This chain links TRBV5-5 with TRBJ2-7, with D uncertain. CDR3 in amino acids: CASSLMTVSSYEQYF. The CDR3 coding sequence is TGTGCCAGCAGCTTGATGACGGTAAGCTCCTACGAGCAGTACTTC. Supplemented by reference TRBV5-5 and TRBJ2-7, the full variable domain reads DAGVTQSPTHLIKTRGQQVTLRCSPISGHKSVSWYQQVLGQGPQFIFQYYEKEERGRGNFPDRFSARQFPNYSSELNVNALLLGDSALYLCASSLMTVSSYEQYFGPGTRLTVT.